Below, one T cell receptor beta chain is given with its context. Antigen unknown. Trimming cost V 2 bases and J 4 bases, with 11 bases left between them. CDR3 length: 14 residues. In germline, CDR1 is LNHDA, CDR2 SQIVND (reference sequence). The sample comes from a study of T cell repertoires in cytomegalovirus infection. In the study overall: CMV epitopes in the study were HLA-C-restricted (recently identified) and HLA-B-restricted (well studied). Study-wide results and limits: Ex vivo, HLA-C-restricted CMV-specific TCR beta clonotypes prevailed over the rest of the response.

Each CDR3 protein gets one entry after TCRdb re-called the reads with MiXCR. The sample carries a few hundred thousand distinct CDR3 sequences, about 35% recorded once. This sample comprised cultured PBMCs, obtained from culture after CMV antigen stimulation. The TCR originated in a human donor in good health (CMV status not recorded). Some clones in this sample may be carry-over from other donors' samples. V is TRBV19 and J is TRBJ1-2; D ambiguous. The DNA for the CDR3 is TGTGCCAGTAGTATACTAGACTTGAGCTATGGCTACACCTTC. Protein product: CASSILDLSYGYTF.